The sequence of this TCR beta chain was determined in a study of blood T cell repertoires in COVID-19. Across the study: The United States, Italy and Spain supplied acute and convalescent COVID-19 samples.

CDR3 size: 15 residues. Losses at the gene ends were 10 bases for V and 7 bases for J; bases not matched to a gene: 13. Germline lookup yields CDR1 LNHDA and CDR2 SQIVND (reference sequence). How the authors handled the data: Reference gene primer amplification gave estimated nucleated cell counts. This table comes from immunoSEQ multiplex PCR, and its TCRdb copy is limited to in-frame clones, with some not included. Clonal size and the V and J genes are those of that table, whereas D and trimming came from the DNA. The table records 120,000 or so clones, just over 85% of them present only once. The rearrangement uses TRBV19 and TRBJ1-2, with 12 bases matching TRBD1. The TCR sequence derives from a woman aged 45 to 65 with active or convalescent COVID-19. The source material was peripheral blood. The CDR3 DNA follows: TGTGCCACGAGGGACAGGGGGCGCGATGTGTCTGGCTACACCTTC. Encoded protein: CATRDRGRDVSGYTF.